This entry lists 8 T cell receptor beta chains sequenced from one sample in a study of OX40 agonist ivuxolimab in advanced cancers. Libraries were prepared by immunoSEQ multiplex PCR; TCRdb keeps only in-frame clonotypes and omits some of them. This sample has approximately 70,000 clones, with 70% to 90% found just once. The source material was CD4+ or CD8+ T cells sorted from blood, sampled in a trial of the OX40 agonist ivuxolimab. Source of these receptors: an adult with an advanced solid tumor such as melanoma, head and neck, liver or kidney cancer.

V usage is TRBV11-2 and J usage is TRBJ2-4; no clear D. The CDR3 has 13 amino acids. Germline V lookup: CDR1 SGHAT, CDR2 FQNNGV. Trimming took 0 bases from V and 9 from J, leaving 9 bases between them. CDR3: CASSLEPSSIQYF. In nucleotides, the CDR3 is TGTGCCAGCAGCTTAGAGCCGAGTAGCATTCAGTACTTC.

V usage is TRBV28 and J usage is TRBJ2-1, with 7 bases matching TRBD1. Germline V gives CDR1 MDHEN, CDR2 SYDVKM. The length of the CDR3 is 17 residues. V was pared by 6 bases and J by 4 bases, with 15 bases of the junction left unmatched. CDR3 sequence reads: CASRLQQGSPLYNEQFF. CDR3 coding DNA: TGTGCCAGCAGACTTCAACAGGGGTCCCCCTTATACAATGAGCAGTTCTTC.

In this sample, this clone turned up once. The chain joins TRBV10-2 to TRBJ1-4; 9 bases line up with TRBD1. This CDR3 contains 17 residues. The V segment lost 2 bases and the J segment 0 bases; nucleotides outside the gene matches: 4. The germline V gene has CDR1 WSHSY and CDR2 SAAADI. This CDR3 is CASSELTGGATNEKLFF. CDR3 DNA: TGCGCCAGCAGTGAGCTGACAGGGGGGGCAACTAATGAAAAACTGTTTTTT.

The CDR3 region is CAISLSGASSTDTQYF. The CDR3 DNA sequence: TGTGCCATCAGTTTATCCGGGGCCAGTAGCACAGATACGCAGTATTTT. This rearrangement joins TRBV10-3 to TRBJ2-3; D tentatively fits TRBD1 or TRBD2 (5 bases each). V was pared by 5 bases and J by 0 bases, with 15 bases between. Germline V gene lookup returns CDR1 ENHRY and CDR2 SYGVKD. There are 16 residues in the CDR3.

The V gene is TRBV9, the J gene TRBJ1-3, with TRBD1 identical over 8 bases. The CDR3 has 15 residues. In germline, CDR1 is SGDLS, CDR2 YYNGEE. Unmatched junction bases numbered 7, after V lost 4 bases and J lost 4 bases. The CDR3 loop reads CASSPDRGAGNTIYF. In DNA, the CDR3 is TGTGCCAGCAGCCCAGACAGGGGTGCCGGAAACACCATATATTTT.

The chain recombines TRBV6-1 with TRBJ2-3; 11 bases agree with TRBD2. Germline CDR1 MNHNS, CDR2 SASEGT. The ends lost 7 bases at V and 5 bases at J; junction bases unmatched: 5. CDR3 length: 14 amino acids. CDR3 in amino acids: CASKLAGGRDTQYF. CDR3 bases: TGTGCCAGCAAGTTAGCGGGGGGGCGAGATACGCAGTATTTT.

The chain has TRBV19 and TRBJ2-3; D uncertain. Looked up from germline, CDR1 is LNHDA and CDR2 is SQIVND (reference sequence). This CDR3 is 17 amino acids long. V was pared by 5 bases and J by 4 bases, with 22 bases between. CDR3 region: CASSVLAPRVVPDTQYF. The CDR3 nucleotides read TGTGCCAGTAGTGTACTCGCCCCTCGAGTGGTCCCAGATACGCAGTATTTT.

The rearrangement uses TRBV18 and TRBJ2-1; no reliable D call. The germline gives CDR1 KGHSH, CDR2 LQKENI. The CDR3 contains 14 residues. Trimming left V 3 bases short and J 11 bases short, with 17 bases between. CDR3 protein: CASSPNQEFGKQFF. CDR3 coding DNA: TGTGCCAGCTCACCCAACCAAGAATTCGGAAAGCAGTTCTTC.